The present entry profiles one TCR beta chain with its context. Generated by immunoSEQ multiplex PCR, the TCRdb table keeps only in-frame clones and is missing some. Found here are approximately 100,000 clones, around nine tenths of them singletons; the top ten hold more than 20%. V lost 4 bases and J lost 4, with 12 bases in between. CDR1 and CDR2 from the germline V gene are SGHTA and FQGNSA. The CDR3 extends over 14 amino acids. The data are from a study of control samples from healthy donors and cancer patients. Sample: blood. This sequence joins TRBV7-2 and TRBJ2-3; D might be TRBD1 (6 bases). The TCR sequence derives from a man aged 25-45 years in good health. The CDR3 reads CASSSRAGADTQYF. CDR3 DNA: TGTGCCAGCAGCTCCCGGGCAGGGGCAGATACGCAGTATTTT.